This TCR beta chain was recorded in a study of blood T cell repertoires in COVID-19. About the study: The United States, Italy and Spain supplied acute and convalescent COVID-19 samples. PBMCs, B-cell-depleted T cells, or T cells were the source of the cDNA or gDNA that made up the material.

In the source study's methods: The authors estimated nucleated cell counts from reference gene primer amplification. The repertoire was sequenced with immunoSEQ multiplex PCR; TCRdb's copy has only in-frame clones and lacks some. The D gene and trimming were derived from the DNA, and the V and J assignments and clone size from that table. The sample contains about 91,000 clones, around 75% of which appear only once. Sequencing used peripheral blood. This TCR was recovered from a man between 65 and 79 years old with acute or convalescent COVID-19.

CDR3 in amino acids: CASSQYVDGYTF. CDR3 in DNA: TGTGCCAGCAGCCAGTACGTCGATGGCTACACCTTC. The chain is built from TRBV28 and TRBJ1-2; D uncertain. CDR3 size: 12 residues. CDR1 MDHEN and CDR2 SYDVKM come from the germline V gene. The V end was cut by 6 bases, the J end by 6 bases, with 11 bases between.